This T cell receptor beta chain was profiled in a study of CD8+ T cells in alopecia areata. Across the whole study: A regimen of oral tofacitinib, 5 to 10 mg twice daily, was given to treated patients.

TCR sequencing used cDNA made by reverse transcription of extracted RNA. The assay was immunoSEQ multiplex PCR, and TCRdb's table has in-frame clones only and misses some. The sample shows about 140,000 clones, roughly 80% of them seen only once. Notes on the study in general: Given one nonresponder, whether baseline CD8+ expansion relates to response remains uncertain.

A single count supports this clone. The antigen remains undetermined. The CDR3 is 16 amino acids. Trimming took 2 bases from V and 3 from J; bases not matched to a gene: 6. Germline CDR1 and CDR2: MNHNS and SASEGT. Treatment noted: oral pan-JAK inhibitor, 5-10 mg twice daily. Sequenced here: CD8+ T cells sorted from blood, sampled at week 4, from a patient treated with tofacitinib. The V and J genes are TRBV6-1 and TRBJ1-4; the match to TRBD1 covers 7 bases. This TCR was recovered from a human donor with alopecia areata. The CDR3 loop reads CASSESAGTANEKLFF. DNA for the CDR3: TGTGCCAGCAGTGAAAGCGCCGGGACAGCTAATGAAAAACTGTTTTTT.